Sequencing of this T cell receptor beta chain was carried out in a study of graft-versus-host responses after intestinal transplantation. Across the whole study: Recipients were all induced with anti-thymocyte globulin, then given tacrolimus and steroids for around three years. General study points: GvH clones appeared in recipient marrow, some first in ileum or blood. Early post-transplant falls in HvG clones accompanied the peak levels of circulating GvH clones. The presence of high graft-versus-host to host-versus-graft clonal ratios in allografts characterized patients with graft-donor T cell macrochimerism.

The CDR3 covers 14 residues. Germline V gene lookup returns CDR1 GTSNPN and CDR2 SVGIG (reference sequence). Trimming cost V 8 bases and J 0 bases, with 15 bases left between them. Worth noting for this clone: The antigen is unknown.

Here immunoSEQ multiplex PCR was the method, and the copy in TCRdb shows in-frame clones only, minus some. The table includes approximately 99,000 clones, 80% to 95% detected once. Here the sequenced sample was unstimulated CD8+ T cells sorted from spleen or lymph node cells, taken before transplant. The clonotype originates from a human donor who was the organ donor for an intestinal transplant. The rearrangement uses TRBV30 and TRBJ2-3; D possibly corresponds to TRBD2 (6 bases). The CDR3 DNA is TGTGCCCTTCACCGGGACTGGAGCACAGATACGCAGTATTTT. Protein product: CALHRDWSTDTQYF. The full variable domain, completed using reference TRBV30 and TRBJ2-3, is SQTIHQWPATLVQPVGSPLSLECTVEGTSNPNLYWYRQAAGRGLQLLFYSVGIGQISSEVPQNLSASRPQDRQFILSSKKLLLSDSGFYLCALHRDWSTDTQYFGPGTRLTVL.